These T cell receptor beta chains were read from a single sample in a study of memory CD4+ T cells and cytomegalovirus serostatus. The table came from immunoSEQ multiplex PCR; TCRdb's copy has only in-frame clones and leaves some out. The sample records some 48,000 clones, approximately 78% being singletons. Material for sequencing was memory CD4+ T cells from blood. The receptors stem from an adult in good health and CMV-seronegative. CDR3s include the opening cysteine and the closing phenylalanine or tryptophan. The D gene is left open where the match is weak. Clone size is stated in some rows and not others, as once, few, many or a class when expanded.

d_gene	v_gene	j_gene	abundance	CDR3nt	CDR3aa
TRBD1	TRBV4-2	TRBJ1-2	once	TGTGCCAGCAGCCAAGGGACAGGGACCTATTTTAACTATGGCTACACCTTC	CASSQGTGTYFNYGYTF
NA	TRBV4-2	TRBJ1-3	NA	TGTGCCAGCAGCCAAGTCGGGTCGGCGAACTCTGGAAACACCATATATTTT	CASSQVGSANSGNTIYF
NA	TRBV5-6	TRBJ1-1	NA	TGTGCCAGCAGCGGGGGACGGACTGAAGCTTTCTTT	CASSGGRTEAFF
NA	TRBV19	TRBJ2-1	NA	TGTGCCAGTAGTCCTTACTCCTACAATGAGCAGTTCTTC	CASSPYSYNEQFF
NA	TRBV15	TRBJ2-7	NA	TGTGCCACCAGCAGAGATCAGGGGTACGAGCAGTACTTC	CATSRDQGYEQYF
TRBD2	TRBV5-1	TRBJ2-5	NA	TGCGCCAGCAGCTTGGAGCGGGAGGGCCTCGTATGGAAGACCCAGTACTTC	CASSLEREGLVWKTQYF
NA	TRBV7-2	TRBJ1-1	NA	TGTGCCAGCAGCTCACAAAGCGTGTCAGAAGCTTTCTTT	CASSSQSVSEAFF
TRBD1	TRBV10-1	TRBJ2-4	NA	TGCGCCAGCAGTGAGTCGAGGGCAGGGGGCGTAGGCATTCAGTACTTC	CASSESRAGGVGIQYF
TRBD2	TRBV11-2	TRBJ2-1	NA	TGTGCCAGCAGCCCGAGGGGTAGCGGGACTACCTACAATGAGCAGTTCTTC	CASSPRGSGTTYNEQFF
NA	TRBV7-2	TRBJ2-7	NA	TGTGCCAGCAGCGCTCAAATCTGGGGCGAGCAGTACTTC	CASSAQIWGEQYF
NA	TRBV5-1	TRBJ2-6	NA	TGCGCCAGCAGCTTGAGGGCCAGCTCTGGGGCCAACGTCCTGACTTTC	CASSLRASSGANVLTF
NA	TRBV7-2	TRBJ2-3	NA	TGTGCCAGCAGCCCGAGTAGGGCAACAGATACGCAGTATTTT	CASSPSRATDTQYF
TRBD1	TRBV6-6	TRBJ1-4	NA	TGTGCCAGCAGGTCCCAAGGGACAGGGGGTGAAAAACTGTTTTTT	CASRSQGTGGEKLFF
NA	TRBV7-8	TRBJ2-7	NA	TGTGCCAGCAGCTTTAATAGGGTTGAGCAGTACTTC	CASSFNRVEQYF
NA	TRBV30	TRBJ2-3	NA	TGTGCCTGGACCCCAACGGGGATGTGGGCGCAGTATTTT	CAWTPTGMWAQYF
NA	TRBV19	TRBJ1-2	NA	TGTGCCAGTACTCAACCCCCTAACTATGGCTACACCTTC	CASTQPPNYGYTF
TRBD1	TRBV6-5	TRBJ2-7	NA	TGTGCCAGCAGTTACTCTGCAGCGACAGGGGGCCACGAGCAGTACTTC	CASSYSAATGGHEQYF
NA	TRBV2	TRBJ2-7	NA	TGTGCCAGCAGGGAACAGCTTCCCTACGAGCAGTACTTC	CASREQLPYEQYF
TRBD1	TRBV5-1	TRBJ2-5	once	TGCGCCAGCAGCTTGGGGGGACAGGTTCAAGAGACCCAGTACTTC	CASSLGGQVQETQYF
TRBD1	TRBV19	TRBJ1-5	NA	TGTGCCAGTAGTCCATCGGGGGGCAGGGGGCTTAAGCAGCCCCAGCATTTT	CASSPSGGRGLKQPQHF
NA	TRBV5-4	TRBJ1-3	NA	TGTGCCAGCAGCTTCCCAGGCCTCTCTGGAAACACCATATATTTT	CASSFPGLSGNTIYF
NA	TRBV11-2	TRBJ1-1	NA	TGTGCCAGCAGCTTAGCGTGGAGCACTGAAGCTTTCTTT	CASSLAWSTEAFF
NA	TRBV29-1	TRBJ1-2	few	TGCAGCGTTGACGACCCTCAGGTATATGGCTATGGCTACACCTTC	CSVDDPQVYGYGYTF
TRBD2	TRBV25-1	TRBJ2-3	NA	TGTGCCAGCAGTGATGGACTAGCAGTTACAGATACGCAGTATTTT	CASSDGLAVTDTQYF
TRBD1	TRBV11-3	TRBJ2-3	NA	TGTGCCAGCAGCTTAGAAGGAACAGGGGGCGAACCCCTCACAGATACGCAGTATTTT	CASSLEGTGGEPLTDTQYF
NA	TRBV30	TRBJ2-2	once	TGTGCCTGGACATTGGGCGGGTCCACCGGGGAGCTGTTTTTT	CAWTLGGSTGELFF
NA	TRBV7-2	TRBJ2-1	few	TGTGCCAGCAGCTACCGTAGTTCTTGGCAGTTCTTC	CASSYRSSWQFF
NA	TRBV9	TRBJ1-1	NA	TGTGCCAGCAGCGAGACGAGACAGCTCACAACTGAAGCTTTCTTT	CASSETRQLTTEAFF
TRBD1	TRBV4-2	TRBJ2-7	NA	TGTGCCAGCAGCCAAGCAGGACAGGGGTTAAAAGGCTACGAGCAGTACTTC	CASSQAGQGLKGYEQYF
NA	TRBV27	TRBJ2-7	few	TGTGCCAGCGGGCCCCCCTACGAGCAGTACTTC	CASGPPYEQYF
NA	TRBV25-1	TRBJ2-7	NA	TGTGCCAGCAGTGAAGGTCCGGGGACCTACGAGCAGTACTTC	CASSEGPGTYEQYF
TRBD1	TRBV13	TRBJ2-7	NA	TGTGCCAGCAGCTCTGCCCGGGACAGGGTGACCTACGAGCAGTACTTC	CASSSARDRVTYEQYF
TRBD1	TRBV5-1	TRBJ1-2	few	TGCGCCAGCAGCTCTCTTCCGGGACAGGGAGGGCATGGCTACACCTTC	CASSSLPGQGGHGYTF
NA	TRBV5-6	TRBJ2-7	NA	TGTGCCAGCAGCCAGGACAGATTCTACGAGCAGTACTTC	CASSQDRFYEQYF
TRBD1	TRBV6-1	TRBJ1-4	NA	TGTGCCAGCGGGGACAGGGGAAATGAAAAACTGTTTTTT	CASGDRGNEKLFF
TRBD2	TRBV7-9	TRBJ2-6	NA	TGTGCCAGCAGCCTGACTAGCGGGGTCTCTGGGGCCAACGTCCTGACTTTC	CASSLTSGVSGANVLTF
TRBD1	TRBV7-9	TRBJ1-2	NA	TGTGCCAGCAGCGAGATGGGGACAGGAGTAAAAGCTAACTATGGCTACACCTTC	CASSEMGTGVKANYGYTF
NA	TRBV6-1	TRBJ1-1	NA	TGTGCCAGCAGGGGCAGGGGCACTGAAGCTTTCTTT	CASRGRGTEAFF
TRBD1	TRBV11-2	TRBJ2-5	NA	TGTGCCAGCAGCCCCGTCGGCTTTGGACAGGGGGCTGAGACCCAGTACTTC	CASSPVGFGQGAETQYF
NA	TRBV9	TRBJ1-5	NA	TGTGCCAGCAGCGTAGGAGGGTTCGATCAGCCCCAGCATTTT	CASSVGGFDQPQHF
TRBD1	TRBV5-6	TRBJ2-7	NA	TGTGCCAGCAGACCACGGACAGGGGGCTCCGAGCAGTACTTC	CASRPRTGGSEQYF
NA	TRBV11-2	TRBJ2-7	NA	TGTGCCAGCAGCTTAGTAAGAAGCTCCTACGAGCAGTACTTC	CASSLVRSSYEQYF
NA	TRBV25-1	TRBJ2-5	NA	TGTGCCAGCAGTGAGACTCGGCGAGAGACCCAGTACTTC	CASSETRRETQYF
TRBD1	TRBV28	TRBJ2-7	once	TGTGCCAGCGGCTCCGGGACAGGGGGCTCCGAGCAGTACTTC	CASGSGTGGSEQYF
NA	TRBV29-1	TRBJ2-5	few	TGCAGCGTTGACGGTGGGGGAGATGGAGAGACCCAGTACTTC	CSVDGGGDGETQYF
NA	TRBV11-3	TRBJ2-1	NA	TGTGCCAGCAGCTCCTCTCTGACGAATGAGCAGTTCTTC	CASSSSLTNEQFF
NA	TRBV19	TRBJ1-1	NA	TGTGCCAGTAGATCCGACGGAATCATCACTGAAGCTTTCTTT	CASRSDGIITEAFF
TRBD1	TRBV7-9	TRBJ1-3	NA	TGTGCCAGCAGCCGACTTACTACAGGGGTTGCTGGAAACACCATATATTTT	CASSRLTTGVAGNTIYF
NA	TRBV5-1	TRBJ1-1	NA	TGCGCCAGCAGCAGTGGGACGGATAACACTGAAGCTTTCTTT	CASSSGTDNTEAFF
NA	TRBV5-1	TRBJ1-4	NA	TGCGCCAGCAGCCCCGACGGCAGGGGAAGCGAAAAACTGTTTTTT	CASSPDGRGSEKLFF
TRBD2	TRBV2	TRBJ2-3	NA	TGTGCCAGCAGTGACCTAGGCCCCTTAGCGGGGGGGCCTCGGGGATCCGATACGCAGTATTTT	CASSDLGPLAGGPRGSDTQYF
NA	TRBV7-9	TRBJ1-4	NA	TGTGCCAGCCAGCGGGGAACTAATGAAAAACTGTTTTTT	CASQRGTNEKLFF
NA	TRBV15	TRBJ1-2	NA	TGTGCCACCAGCAGAGATCGAGGGGTAGTGGTTAACTATGGCTACACCTTC	CATSRDRGVVVNYGYTF
NA	TRBV5-6	TRBJ1-2	NA	TGTGCCAGCAGCTTGGATCGGACAGCCGCCCTGGGACGCTACACCTTC	CASSLDRTAALGRYTF
NA	TRBV7-2	TRBJ1-1	few	TGTGCCAGCAGCTTAGACCCTTTGAGGGGTGGCGGAACTGAAGCTTTCTTT	CASSLDPLRGGGTEAFF
NA	TRBV6-5	TRBJ1-2	NA	TGTGCCAGCAGTTACCCCAACGGGGGAAGCTATGGCTACACCTTC	CASSYPNGGSYGYTF
NA	TRBV6-5	TRBJ1-1	NA	TGTGCCAGCAGCCCTGGGACTGAAGCTTTCTTT	CASSPGTEAFF
NA	TRBV2	TRBJ2-7	NA	TGTGCCAGCAGTGACCCTACTAGCTACGAGCAGTACTTC	CASSDPTSYEQYF